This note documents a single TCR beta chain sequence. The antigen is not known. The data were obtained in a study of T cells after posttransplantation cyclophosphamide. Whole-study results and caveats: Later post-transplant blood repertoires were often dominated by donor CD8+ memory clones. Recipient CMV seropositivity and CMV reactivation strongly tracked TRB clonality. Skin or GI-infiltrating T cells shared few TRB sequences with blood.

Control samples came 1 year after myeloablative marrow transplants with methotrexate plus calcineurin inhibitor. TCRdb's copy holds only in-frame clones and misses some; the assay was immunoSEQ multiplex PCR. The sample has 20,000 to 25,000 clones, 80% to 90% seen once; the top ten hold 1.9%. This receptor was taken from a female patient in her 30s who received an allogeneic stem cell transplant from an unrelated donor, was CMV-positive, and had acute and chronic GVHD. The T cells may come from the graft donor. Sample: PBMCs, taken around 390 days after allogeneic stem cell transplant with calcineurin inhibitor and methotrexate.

CDR3 in amino acids: CASSFPPPGQNKSGANVLTF. DNA of the CDR3: TGTGCCAGCAGCTTTCCCCCCCCAGGGCAAAACAAATCTGGGGCCAACGTCCTGACTTTC. This rearrangement joins TRBV11-3 to TRBJ2-6; a possible D gene is TRBD1 (5 bases). The V gene lost 3 bases and the J gene lost 1 base, with 22 bases spanning the gap. Germline V gene data show CDR1 as SGHNT and CDR2 as YENEEA. The CDR3 sequence is 20 residues long.